This TCR beta chain was captured by sequencing in a study of shared T cell receptors in the human thymus. Trimming shortened V by 1 base and J by 2 bases, and 6 bases separated the two germline ends. Germline assignment: CDR1 SGHNT and CDR2 YYREEE (reference sequence). This CDR3 spans 13 amino acids. Measured with immunoSEQ multiplex PCR; TCRdb has only the in-frame clones, and not every one. The sample consists of 550,000 to 800,000 clones, approximately 85% of them appearing once. The same sample was also studied in work on human thymus T cells. From that study: Thymic samples were excised during corrective heart operations. Use of V and J genes seemed skewed within the thymic and blood repertoires. Related reports documented highly overlapping thymic repertoires among unrelated individuals.

This chain joins TRBV5-4 and TRBJ2-5, with D possibly TRBD1 on 5 matching bases. The TCR was taken from a girl under two years old with a congenital heart defect. Source material: thymocytes. The CDR3 spells CASSLRQQETQYF. CDR3 in DNA: TGTGCCAGCAGCTTGCGACAGCAAGAGACCCAGTACTTC.